This is a list of T cell receptor beta chains from one sample in a study of tumor-infiltrating lymphocytes in oesophageal squamous cell carcinoma. MiXCR, applied by TCRdb to the PCR reads, yields one record per CDR3 protein. The table shows about 20,000 distinct CDR3 sequences, with 42% occurring only once. Material: normal esophageal tissue next to the tumor. Receptors originate from a female donor with esophageal squamous cell carcinoma. Both conserved end residues are part of each CDR3. A D gene is named only where the DNA matches it firmly. The listing skips clone size in some rows; elsewhere it reads once, few, many or a size class.

J gene: TRBJ2-7
V gene: TRBV30
clone size: few
CDR3 length: 12
D gene: TRBD2
CDR3 protein: CACEILRGDRYF
CDR3 DNA: TGTGCCTGCGAGATACTACGGGGGGATCGGTACTTC

J gene: TRBJ2-7
V gene: TRBV7-8
clone size: .
CDR3 length: 15
D gene: TRBD2
CDR3 protein: CASSLATGGSYEQYF
CDR3 DNA: TGTGCCAGCAGCTTAGCCACGGGAGGTAGCTACGAGCAGTACTTC

J gene: TRBJ1-1
V gene: TRBV5-4
clone size: many
CDR3 length: 15
D gene: TRBD1
CDR3 protein: CASSLRGGAGTEAFF
CDR3 DNA: TGTGCCAGCAGCTTGAGAGGGGGCGCGGGGACTGAAGCTTTCTTT

J gene: TRBJ1-6
V gene: TRBV5-4
clone size: .
CDR3 length: 17
D gene: .
CDR3 protein: CASSSPKVSRDNSPLHF
CDR3 DNA: TGTGCCAGCAGCTCTCCCAAGGTGAGCAGGGATAATTCACCCCTCCACTTT

J gene: TRBJ2-7
V gene: TRBV7-9
clone size: few
CDR3 length: 15
D gene: TRBD2
CDR3 protein: CASSLWGAGGYEQYF
CDR3 DNA: TGTGCCAGCAGCCTCTGGGGAGCGGGAGGTTACGAGCAGTACTTC

J gene: TRBJ2-3
V gene: TRBV7-8
clone size: .
CDR3 length: 17
D gene: .
CDR3 protein: CASSLRFSLLATDTQYF
CDR3 DNA: TGTGCCAGCAGCTTACGGTTTTCTTTGCTAGCCACAGATACGCAGTATTTT

J gene: TRBJ2-1
V gene: TRBV7-3
clone size: .
CDR3 length: 15
D gene: TRBD2
CDR3 protein: CASSYGGLEGNEQFF
CDR3 DNA: TGTGCCAGCAGCTACGGGGGACTAGAGGGCAATGAGCAGTTCTTC

J gene: TRBJ2-7
V gene: TRBV7-2
clone size: .
CDR3 length: 17
D gene: TRBD2
CDR3 protein: CASSVLYGLEGSHEQYF
CDR3 DNA: TGTGCCAGCAGCGTCCTATACGGACTAGAAGGCAGCCACGAGCAGTACTTC

J gene: TRBJ2-5
V gene: TRBV20-1
clone size: .
CDR3 length: 16
D gene: .
CDR3 protein: CSAPTAGQRVWETQYF
CDR3 DNA: TGCAGTGCTCCGACGGCGGGACAGCGTGTGTGGGAGACCCAGTACTTC

J gene: TRBJ1-5
V gene: TRBV19
clone size: many
CDR3 length: 13
D gene: .
CDR3 protein: CASSIGDNQPQHF
CDR3 DNA: TGTGCCAGTAGTATCGGGGACAATCAGCCCCAGCATTTT

J gene: TRBJ2-1
V gene: TRBV6-2/TRBV6-3
clone size: .
CDR3 length: 17
D gene: .
CDR3 protein: CASSSDHPDMIKGEQFF
CDR3 DNA: TGTGCCAGCAGTTCCGACCATCCGGACATGATAAAGGGCGAGCAGTTCTTC

J gene: TRBJ2-7
V gene: TRBV7-2
clone size: once
CDR3 length: 16
D gene: TRBD2
CDR3 protein: CASSLLGTSVWYEQYF
CDR3 DNA: TGTGCCAGCAGCCTACTCGGCACTAGCGTGTGGTACGAGCAGTACTTC

J gene: TRBJ2-6
V gene: TRBV5-1
clone size: few
CDR3 length: 18
D gene: .
CDR3 protein: CASSLDRGEASLWLHLRF
CDR3 DNA: .

J gene: TRBJ2-7
V gene: TRBV18
clone size: few
CDR3 length: 14
D gene: TRBD2
CDR3 protein: CASSPGSSGYEQYF
CDR3 DNA: TGTGCCAGCTCACCCGGATCTAGCGGCTACGAGCAGTACTTC

J gene: TRBJ2-5
V gene: TRBV7-3
clone size: few
CDR3 length: 14
D gene: TRBD2
CDR3 protein: CASSLTSSGETQYF
CDR3 DNA: TGTGCCAGCAGCTTAACGAGTAGCGGGGAGACCCAGTACTTC

J gene: TRBJ2-2
V gene: TRBV5-1
clone size: .
CDR3 length: 14
D gene: .
CDR3 protein: CASSLEQVTGELFF
CDR3 DNA: TGCGCCAGCAGCTTGGAACAAGTCACCGGGGAGCTGTTTTTT

J gene: TRBJ2-7
V gene: TRBV18
clone size: .
CDR3 length: 13
D gene: .
CDR3 protein: CASPLDSYVEQYF
CDR3 DNA: TGTGCCAGCCCACTGGACTCGTATGTCGAGCAGTACTTC

J gene: TRBJ2-7
V gene: TRBV7-8
clone size: .
CDR3 length: 15
D gene: TRBD1
CDR3 protein: CASSLLTGGTYEQYF
CDR3 DNA: TGTGCCAGCAGCTTACTGACAGGGGGAACCTACGAGCAGTACTTC

J gene: TRBJ2-7
V gene: TRBV24-1
clone size: .
CDR3 length: 15
D gene: .
CDR3 protein: CATSDSTTAYNEQYF
CDR3 DNA: TGTGCCACCAGTGATTCTACGACAGCGTACAATGAGCAGTACTTC

J gene: TRBJ1-6
V gene: TRBV28
clone size: .
CDR3 length: 14
D gene: .
CDR3 protein: CASSLIQSPASLHF
CDR3 DNA: TGTGCCAGCAGTTTAATTCAGAGTCCGGCTTCCCTCCACTTT